This T cell receptor beta chain was retrieved from a study of brain T cells in children with intractable seizures (dated by TCRdb to about 2021). Study-level background: Resected brain tissue from roughly 50 pediatric epilepsy surgery cases was first screened for immune gene transcripts using a NanoString immunology panel. Of the approximately 12 selected surgery cases, pre-surgery blood was also sequenced for eight, so four had brain tissue only.

From its cysteine to its phenylalanine, the CDR3 spans 16 amino acids. CDR3 DNA only is kept here, 48 bases in frame from base 1. The sample's time point label, in plain terms: resected brain tissue, or blood drawn just prior to surgery. The surgery cases with the highest brain T cell transcript signatures were chosen for TCR beta chain sequencing of brain tissue, and also of blood when blood was available. Before surgery, the patients had been given at least one anti-epileptic drug. TCR-sequenced patients were children with drug-resistant epilepsy due to tuberous sclerosis complex, focal cortical dysplasia, Rasmussen encephalitis or hemimegalencephaly. Blood samples were collected immediately before the epilepsy surgery. The Monarch genomic DNA purification kit was used to extract bulk genomic DNA from unsorted brain tissue and from whole blood. A remark on this clone: Its antigen is still unknown. No qualities accompany the bases; no much larger clone lies one base away.

Study-level results and caveats: Because sequencing depth differed between pre- and post-surgery blood, the absence of clones from the pre-surgery sample may reflect undersampling. Viral specificity was inferred solely from CDR3 sequence similarity, and the HCMV serostatus of the patients was not known.

The immunoSEQ assay was used to generate TCR beta chain sequences from genomic DNA. Under the source paper's analysis protocol: CDR3 sequences that did not begin with the conserved framework cysteine at position 104 were removed manually. To get clonality, the normalized Shannon's Diversity Index was subtracted from one, giving values from 0 (maximal diversity) to 1 (oligoclonal). Differences in the frequency of the same CDR3 between samples, such as brain versus blood, were assessed with chi-squared comparison-of-proportions tests. Public clonotypes were identified by searching immuneACCESS, and similarity to known antiviral clonotypes was assessed with the VDJdb browser. TCRdb's version of the immuneACCESS table is confined to in-frame rearrangements and falls short of the full clone set. An unresolved V gene accounts for under half of the shortfall where checked; the remainder is of unknown origin. Clonal size and the V and J genes are those of that table, whereas D and trimming came from the DNA. This sample is represented by fewer than 150,000 clones; 94% of them were singletons. The ten largest clones represent 3.8% of the sample.

This receptor was obtained from a boy under two years old with hemimegalencephaly and intractable seizures. The sequencing used peripheral blood, collected at surgery. The rearranged chain carries TRBV12-2 and TRBJ2-1; the listed D gene, TRBD2, was not tested against the DNA. TRBV12-2 is assigned pseudogene status. At the DNA level, the sequence is TGTGCAAGTCGCTTTAGACTAGCGGGAGGTTCCCATGAGCAGTTCTTC. Translated, it gives CASRFRLAGGSHEQFF.